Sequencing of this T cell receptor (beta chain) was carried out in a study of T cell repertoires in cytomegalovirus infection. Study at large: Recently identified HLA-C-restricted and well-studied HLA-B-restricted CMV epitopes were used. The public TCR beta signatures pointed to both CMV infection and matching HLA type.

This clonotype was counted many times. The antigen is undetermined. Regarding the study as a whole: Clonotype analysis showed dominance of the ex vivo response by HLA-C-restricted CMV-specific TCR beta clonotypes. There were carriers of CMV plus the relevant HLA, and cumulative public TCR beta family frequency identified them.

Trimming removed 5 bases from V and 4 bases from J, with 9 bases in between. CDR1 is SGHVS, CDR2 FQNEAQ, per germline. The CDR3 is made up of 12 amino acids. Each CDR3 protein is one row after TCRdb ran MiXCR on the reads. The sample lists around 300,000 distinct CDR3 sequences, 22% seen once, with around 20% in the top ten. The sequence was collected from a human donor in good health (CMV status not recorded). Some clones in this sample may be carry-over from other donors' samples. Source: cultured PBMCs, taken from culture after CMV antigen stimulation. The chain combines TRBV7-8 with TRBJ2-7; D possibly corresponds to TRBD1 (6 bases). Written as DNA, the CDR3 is TGTGCCAGCAGCAAGGACAGTTACGAGCAGTACTTC. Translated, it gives CASSKDSYEQYF.